Presented here are 17 T cell receptor beta chains from one specimen sequenced in a study of cytomegalovirus exposure and HLA in healthy donors. Method: immunoSEQ multiplex PCR; TCRdb's copy keeps in-frame clones and lacks some. The sample contains roughly 70,000 clones, roughly 90% of which appear only once. Sequencing input: PBMCs. These receptors were obtained from a woman aged 18-29 years in good health and CMV-seropositive.

This clone was found a few times. V usage is TRBV10-3 and J usage is TRBJ2-7; 14 bases fit TRBD2. Looked up from germline, CDR1 is ENHRY and CDR2 is SYGVKD. J lost 3 bases, V lost 9 bases, and 1 base had no gene match. The CDR3 is 13 amino acids. The CDR3 DNA follows: TGTGCCATTGGGACTAGCGGGGGCTACGAGCAGTACTTC. Translating gives CAIGTSGGYEQYF.

The genes are TRBV4-3 and TRBJ1-4, with 7 bases aligning to TRBD1. V lost 1 base, J lost 8 bases, and 7 bases stayed unmatched. The V gene's germline CDR1 is LGHNA and CDR2 YSLEER. CDR3 length equals 15 residues. CDR3 bases: TGCGCCAGCAGCCAAGGGAAGGGGGCAGAAGAAAAACTGTTTTTT. Translated, it gives CASSQGKGAEEKLFF.

This chain connects TRBV6-6 to TRBJ2-5; 14 bases align to TRBD2. The V segment lost 7 bases and the J segment 2 bases; nucleotides outside the gene matches: 6. The CDR3 runs to 16 residues. CDR1 is MNHNY, CDR2 SVGAGI, per germline (reference sequence). The DNA of the CDR3 is TGTGCCAGCACCGAGACTAGCGGGGGGGGTCAAGAGACCCAGTACTTC. It encodes CASTETSGGGQETQYF.

The chain employs TRBV5-6 and TRBJ2-3; 9 nucleotides match TRBD2. Germline values: CDR1 SGHDT, CDR2 YYEEEE. The CDR3 runs 17 residues. V was clipped by 2 bases and J by 5 bases; unmatched bases: 12. The CDR3 region is CASSLPVSGLALDTQYF. Here the CDR3 DNA reads TGTGCCAGCAGCTTACCCGTTTCCGGACTAGCGTTAGATACGCAGTATTTT.

The chain has TRBV6-5 and TRBJ1-2; 7 bases agree with TRBD1. CDR1 and CDR2 (germline): MNHEY, SVGAGI. This CDR3 spans 12 amino acids. V trimming: 8 bases; J trimming: 6 bases; junction bases outside the gene matches: 6. Here the CDR3 DNA reads TGTGCCAGCCGCAGGACAGGTGATGGCTACACCTTC. It translates to CASRRTGDGYTF.

The chain couples TRBV28 to TRBJ2-4; maybe TRBD2 (5 bases). The CDR3 has 13 amino acids. CDR1 MDHEN and CDR2 SYDVKM come from the germline V gene. V gave up 4 bases and J gave up 8 bases, with 12 bases separating them. This CDR3 reads CASSSGSEDIQYF. The DNA of the CDR3 is TGTGCCAGCAGTTCGGGGTCGGAGGACATTCAGTACTTC.

This clone showed up just a few times. Other DNA variants within this sample encode the same CDR3. The chain employs TRBV6-5 and TRBJ2-2; D perhaps matches TRBD1 (5 bases). From germline, CDR1 is MNHEY and CDR2 SVGAGI. This CDR3 is built from 13 residues. V lost 6 bases, J lost 1 base, and 6 bases lay in between. The CDR3 DNA follows: TGTGCCAGCAGCGGACAGAACACCGGGGAGCTGTTTTTT. It translates to CASSGQNTGELFF.

The chain is built from TRBV4-3 and TRBJ2-6, with 11 nucleotides matching TRBD1. The V segment lost 1 base and the J segment 1 base; nucleotides outside the gene matches: 9. This CDR3 has 20 amino acids. CDR1 LGHNA and CDR2 YSLEER come from the germline V gene. The CDR3 loop is CASSQAPTGTGGSGANVLTF. The DNA of the CDR3 is TGCGCCAGCAGCCAAGCGCCCACCGGGACAGGGGGGTCTGGGGCCAACGTCCTGACTTTC.

The table lists this clone with a few counts. The CDR3 protein is CAWSTPIRETGELFF. CDR3 coding DNA: TGTGCCTGGAGTACCCCGATCAGGGAAACCGGGGAGCTGTTTTTT. The genes are TRBV30 and TRBJ2-2, with TRBD1 as a possible D gene (5 bases). Germline assignment: CDR1 GTSNPN and CDR2 SVGIG (reference sequence). The CDR3 is made up of 15 amino acids. Trimming removed 2 bases from V and 5 bases from J, with 15 bases in between.

CDR3 nucleotide sequence: TGCAGCGTTCGGTGGTACAATGAGCAGTTCTTC. Translation gives CSVRWYNEQFF. The chain couples TRBV29-1 to TRBJ2-1; D is unclear. Trimming cost V 5 bases and J 4 bases, with 6 bases left between them. The germline V gene encodes CDR1 SQVTM and CDR2 ANQGSEA. CDR3 length: 11 residues.

This clone was seen just once. V and J are TRBV28 and TRBJ1-5; TRBD1 matches 10 bases. The germline V gene encodes CDR1 MDHEN and CDR2 SYDVKM. V dropped 3 bases and J dropped 2; count of bases not matched to a gene: 7. The CDR3 contains 17 residues. The DNA of the CDR3 is TGTGCCAGCAGTTTCCATCAAGGGACAGGGGGCAATCAGCCCCAGCATTTT. Encoded protein: CASSFHQGTGGNQPQHF.

The chain joins TRBV11-3 to TRBJ1-4, with TRBD1 matching over 9 bases. This CDR3 has 18 residues. Per germline, CDR1 SGHNT and CDR2 YENEEA. With V trimmed by 1 base and J by 3 bases, 9 bases remained unmatched. The CDR3 spells CASSLVSGTGSSNEKLFF. The CDR3 DNA sequence: TGTGCCAGCAGCTTAGTATCCGGGACAGGGTCGTCTAATGAAAAACTGTTTTTT.

CDR3 nucleotides: TGTGCCAGCAGGGGACAGGGACCGAACACTGAAGCTTTCTTT. As protein: CASRGQGPNTEAFF. The gene calls are TRBV9 and TRBJ1-1; 9 nucleotides align to TRBD1. This CDR3 has 14 residues. Trimming cost V 5 bases and J 1 base; bases outside gene matches: 3. Per the germline V gene, CDR1 is SGDLS and CDR2 is YYNGEE.

This clone has only one observation. CDR3 sequence (DNA): TGTGCCAGCTTGCGGGGGACGAACACTGAAGCTTTCTTT. As protein: CASLRGTNTEAFF. V gene TRBV7-9 combines with J gene TRBJ1-1; TRBD1 is a possible D gene (5 bases). The CDR3 has 13 amino acids. Trimming shortened V by 8 bases and J by 1 base, and 11 bases separated the two germline ends. Germline V gene lookup returns CDR1 SEHNR and CDR2 FQNEAQ (reference sequence).

The chain links TRBV6-5 to TRBJ2-1, with 10 bases fitting TRBD1. This CDR3 region has 14 residues. V was clipped by 7 bases and J by 12 bases; unmatched bases: 12. The germline V gene encodes CDR1 MNHEY and CDR2 SVGAGI. The CDR3 DNA reads as TGTGCCAGCACTCCCGGACAGGGGGTCCCAGGGCAGTTCTTC. Translated: CASTPGQGVPGQFF.

Turning to this clone: The junction does not match germline at one end; this may be a read error. The chain has TRBV7-7 and TRBJ1-3; the D is unclear. The germline gives CDR1 SSHAT, CDR2 FNYEAQ (reference sequence). The CDR3 covers 15 residues. The CDR3 coding sequence is TGTGCTAGCAGCTTTGGGTGGAGAGGAGGAAACACCATATATTTT. It codes for CASSFGWRGGNTIYF.

The genes are TRBV19 and TRBJ2-7, with 9 nucleotides matching TRBD2. Per the germline V gene, CDR1 is LNHDA and CDR2 is SQIVND (reference sequence). CDR3 length equals 15 residues. The V and J ends lost 6 bases and 2 bases, in that order; junction bases with no gene match: 8. This CDR3 reads CASRPSAGGAYEQYF. The CDR3 nucleotides are TGTGCCAGTAGACCCTCGGCGGGAGGGGCCTACGAGCAGTACTTC.